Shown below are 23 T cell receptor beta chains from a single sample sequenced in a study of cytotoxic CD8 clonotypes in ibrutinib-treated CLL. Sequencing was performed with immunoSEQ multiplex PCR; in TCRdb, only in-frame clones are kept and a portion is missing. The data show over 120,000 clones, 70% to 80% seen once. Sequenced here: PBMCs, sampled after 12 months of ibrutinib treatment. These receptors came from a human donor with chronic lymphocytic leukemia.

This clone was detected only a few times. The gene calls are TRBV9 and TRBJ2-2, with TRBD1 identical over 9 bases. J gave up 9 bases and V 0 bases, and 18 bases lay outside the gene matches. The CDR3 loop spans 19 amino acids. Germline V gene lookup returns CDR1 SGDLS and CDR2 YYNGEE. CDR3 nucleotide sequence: TGTGCCAGCAGCGTAGTGGATTCGTCTTGGGGACAGGGCGGTAGGGAGCTGTTTTTT. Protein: CASSVVDSSWGQGGRELFF.

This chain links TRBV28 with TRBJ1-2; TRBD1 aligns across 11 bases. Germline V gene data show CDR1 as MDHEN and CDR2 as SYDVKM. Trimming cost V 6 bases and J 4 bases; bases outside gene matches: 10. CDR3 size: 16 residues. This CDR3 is CASRDMGTGGSYGYTF. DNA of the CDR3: TGTGCCAGCAGGGACATGGGGACAGGGGGGAGCTATGGCTACACCTTC.

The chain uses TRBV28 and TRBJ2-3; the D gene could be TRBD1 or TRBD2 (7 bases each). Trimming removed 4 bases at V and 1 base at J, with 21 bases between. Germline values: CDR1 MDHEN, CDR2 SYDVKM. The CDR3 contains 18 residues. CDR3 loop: CASSWAPGGTGGTDTQYF. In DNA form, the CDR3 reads TGTGCCAGCAGTTGGGCCCCGGGGGGAACAGGGGGCACAGATACGCAGTATTTT. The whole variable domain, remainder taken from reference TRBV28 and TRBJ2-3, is DVKVTQSSRYLVKRTGEKVFLECVQDMDHENMFWYRQDPGLGLRLIYFSYDVKMKEKGDIPEGYSVSREKKERFSLILESASTNQTSMYLCASSWAPGGTGGTDTQYFGPGTRLTVL.

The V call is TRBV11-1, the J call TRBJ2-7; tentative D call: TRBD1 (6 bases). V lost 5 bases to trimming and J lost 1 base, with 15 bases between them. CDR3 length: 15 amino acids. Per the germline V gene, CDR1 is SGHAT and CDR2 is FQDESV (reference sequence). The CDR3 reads CASSQRGLESYEQYF. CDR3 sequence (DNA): TGTGCCAGCAGCCAGAGGGGGTTGGAGTCCTACGAGCAGTACTTC. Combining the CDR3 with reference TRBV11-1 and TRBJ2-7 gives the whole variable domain EAEVAQSPRYKITEKSQAVAFWCDPISGHATLYWYRQILGQGPELLVQFQDESVVDDSQLPKDRFSAERLKGVDSTLKIQPAELGDSAMYLCASSQRGLESYEQYFGPGTRLTVT.

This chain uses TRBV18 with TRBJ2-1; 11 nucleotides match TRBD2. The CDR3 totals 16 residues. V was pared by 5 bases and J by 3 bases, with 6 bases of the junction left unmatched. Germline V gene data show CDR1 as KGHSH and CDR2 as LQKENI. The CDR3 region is CASSDTSGSVYNEQFF. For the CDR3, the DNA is TGTGCCAGCTCAGATACTAGCGGGAGCGTCTACAATGAGCAGTTCTTC.

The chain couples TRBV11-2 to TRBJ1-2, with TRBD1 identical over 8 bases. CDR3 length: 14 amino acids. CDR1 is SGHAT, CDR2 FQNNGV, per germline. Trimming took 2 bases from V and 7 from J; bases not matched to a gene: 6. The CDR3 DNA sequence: TGTGCCAGCAGCTTACAATCCGGGACAGGTGGCTACACCTTC. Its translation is CASSLQSGTGGYTF.

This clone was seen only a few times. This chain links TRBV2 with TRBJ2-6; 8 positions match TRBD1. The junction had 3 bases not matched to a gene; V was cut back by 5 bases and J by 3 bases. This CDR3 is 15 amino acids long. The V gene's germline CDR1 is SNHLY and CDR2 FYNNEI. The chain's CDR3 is CASSLQGVGANVLTF. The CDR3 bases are TGTGCCAGCAGTCTACAGGGGGTTGGGGCCAACGTCCTGACTTTC.

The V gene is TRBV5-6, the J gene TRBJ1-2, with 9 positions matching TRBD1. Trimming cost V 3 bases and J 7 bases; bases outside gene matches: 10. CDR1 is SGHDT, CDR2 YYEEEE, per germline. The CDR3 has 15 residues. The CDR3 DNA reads TGTGCCAGCAGCTCGGTGGGACAGGGAGTCGGTGGCTACACCTTC. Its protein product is CASSSVGQGVGGYTF.

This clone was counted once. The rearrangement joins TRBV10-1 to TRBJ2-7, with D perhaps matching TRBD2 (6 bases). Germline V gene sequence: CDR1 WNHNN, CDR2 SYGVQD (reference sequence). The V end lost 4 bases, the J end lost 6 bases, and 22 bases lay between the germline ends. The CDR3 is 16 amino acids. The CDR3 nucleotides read TGCGCCAGCAGTGGTCTCGCCTTCCCGGGAGCCCCCGAGCAGTACTTC. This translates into CASSGLAFPGAPEQYF.

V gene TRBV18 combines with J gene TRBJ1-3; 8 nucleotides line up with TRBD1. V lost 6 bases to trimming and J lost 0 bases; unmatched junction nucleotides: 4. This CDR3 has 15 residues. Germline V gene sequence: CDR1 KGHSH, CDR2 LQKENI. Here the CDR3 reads CASSGTGRSGNTIYF. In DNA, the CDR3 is TGTGCCAGCTCGGGGACAGGCCGCTCTGGAAACACCATATATTTT. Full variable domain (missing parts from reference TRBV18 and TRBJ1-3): NAGVMQNPRHLVRRRGQEARLRCSPMKGHSHVYWYRQLPEEGLKFMVYLQKENIIDESGMPKERFSAEFPKEGPSILRIQQVVRGDSAAYFCASSGTGRSGNTIYFGEGSWLTVV.

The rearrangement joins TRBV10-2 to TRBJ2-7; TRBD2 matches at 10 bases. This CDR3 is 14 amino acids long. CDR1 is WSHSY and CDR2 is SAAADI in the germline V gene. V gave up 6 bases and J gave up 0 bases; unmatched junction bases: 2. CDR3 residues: CASRPSGSSYEQYF. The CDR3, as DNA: TGCGCCAGCAGGCCTAGCGGGAGCTCCTACGAGCAGTACTTC.

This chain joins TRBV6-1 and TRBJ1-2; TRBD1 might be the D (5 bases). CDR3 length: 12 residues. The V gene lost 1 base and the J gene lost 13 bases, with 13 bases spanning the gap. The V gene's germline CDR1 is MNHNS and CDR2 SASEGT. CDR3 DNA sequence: TGTGCCAGCAGTGAAGGGGGTTGGGGGGTCACCTTC. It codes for CASSEGGWGVTF.

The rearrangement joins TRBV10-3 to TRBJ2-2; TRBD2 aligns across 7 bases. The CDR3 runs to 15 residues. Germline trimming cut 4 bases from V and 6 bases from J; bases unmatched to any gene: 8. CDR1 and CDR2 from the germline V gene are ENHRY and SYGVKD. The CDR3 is CAISGGEGFAGELFF. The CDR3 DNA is TGTGCCATCAGTGGAGGGGAGGGTTTCGCCGGGGAGCTGTTTTTT.

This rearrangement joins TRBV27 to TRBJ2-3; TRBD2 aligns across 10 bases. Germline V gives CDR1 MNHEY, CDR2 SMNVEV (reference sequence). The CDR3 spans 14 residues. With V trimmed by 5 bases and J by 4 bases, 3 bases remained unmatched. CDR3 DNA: TGTGCCAGCAGTCAGCGGGAGGGCTCAGATACGCAGTATTTT. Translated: CASSQREGSDTQYF.

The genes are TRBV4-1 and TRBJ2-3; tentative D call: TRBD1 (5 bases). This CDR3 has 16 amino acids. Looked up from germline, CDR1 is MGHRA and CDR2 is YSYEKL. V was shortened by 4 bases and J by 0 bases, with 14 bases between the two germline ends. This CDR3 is CASSLRPRTSTDTQYF. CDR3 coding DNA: TGCGCCAGCAGCCTCCGCCCCCGGACAAGCACAGATACGCAGTATTTT.

The CDR3 DNA reads as TGTGCCAGCAGTGTCCTAGCGGGCACAGATACGCAGTATTTT. Amino acids: CASSVLAGTDTQYF. This chain uses TRBV6-4 with TRBJ2-3; 7 positions match TRBD2. J gave up 1 base and V 4 bases, and 2 bases lay outside the gene matches. Germline V lookup: CDR1 MRHNA, CDR2 SNTAGT. There are 14 residues in the CDR3.

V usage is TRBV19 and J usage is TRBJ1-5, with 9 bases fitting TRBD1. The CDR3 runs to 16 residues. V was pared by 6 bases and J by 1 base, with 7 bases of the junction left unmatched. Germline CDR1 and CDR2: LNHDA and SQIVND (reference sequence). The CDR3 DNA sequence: TGTGCCAGTAGCCCGGGACAGGGCTTAAGCAATCAGCCCCAGCATTTT. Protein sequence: CASSPGQGLSNQPQHF.

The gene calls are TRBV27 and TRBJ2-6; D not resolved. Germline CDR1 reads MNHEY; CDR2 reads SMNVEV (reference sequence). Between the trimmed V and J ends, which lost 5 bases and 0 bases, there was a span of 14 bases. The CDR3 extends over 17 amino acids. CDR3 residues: CASSGPPRPSGANVLTF. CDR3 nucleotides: TGTGCCAGCAGTGGGCCCCCCCGGCCCTCTGGGGCCAACGTCCTGACTTTC.

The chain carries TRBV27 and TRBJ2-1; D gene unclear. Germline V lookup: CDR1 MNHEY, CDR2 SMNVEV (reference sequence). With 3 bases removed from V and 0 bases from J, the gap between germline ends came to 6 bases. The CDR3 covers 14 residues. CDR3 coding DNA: TGTGCCAGCAGTTTTGGGCTCTCCTACAATGAGCAGTTCTTC. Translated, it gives CASSFGLSYNEQFF.

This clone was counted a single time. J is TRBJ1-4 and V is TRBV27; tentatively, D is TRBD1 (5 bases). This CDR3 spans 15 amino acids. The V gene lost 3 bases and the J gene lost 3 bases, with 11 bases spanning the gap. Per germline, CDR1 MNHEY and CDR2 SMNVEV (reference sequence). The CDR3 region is CASSFRGLANEKLFF. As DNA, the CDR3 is TGTGCCAGCAGTTTTAGGGGTTTGGCTAATGAAAAACTGTTTTTT.

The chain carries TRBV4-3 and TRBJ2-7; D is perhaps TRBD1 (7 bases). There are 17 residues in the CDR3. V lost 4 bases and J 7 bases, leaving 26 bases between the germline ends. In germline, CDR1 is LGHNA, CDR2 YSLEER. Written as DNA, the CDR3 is TGCGCCAGCAGCCTCAGGGTTTCAGGGGGGTTCCCGGGGGAGCAGTACTTC. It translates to CASSLRVSGGFPGEQYF.

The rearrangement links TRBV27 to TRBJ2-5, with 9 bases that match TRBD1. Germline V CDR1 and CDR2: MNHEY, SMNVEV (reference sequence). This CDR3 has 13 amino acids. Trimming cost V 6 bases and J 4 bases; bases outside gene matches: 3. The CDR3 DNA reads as TGTGCCAGCAGACCGGACAGGGGAGAGACCCAGTACTTC. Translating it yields CASRPDRGETQYF.

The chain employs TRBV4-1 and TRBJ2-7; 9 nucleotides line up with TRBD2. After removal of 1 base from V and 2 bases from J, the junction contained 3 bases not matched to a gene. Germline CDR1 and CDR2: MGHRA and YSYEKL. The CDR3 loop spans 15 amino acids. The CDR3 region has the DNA TGCGCCAGCAGCCAAGGGCTAGCGGGACCCTACGAGCAGTACTTC. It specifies CASSQGLAGPYEQYF.